These T cell receptor beta chains were read from a single sample in a study of Ad26.COV2.S vaccination and SARS-CoV-2 variants. Method: immunoSEQ multiplex PCR; TCRdb's copy keeps in-frame clones and lacks some. Among around 450,000 clones listed, roughly 87% were seen once. This specimen consisted of peripheral blood, obtained in a trial of Ad26.COV2.S vaccine versus placebo. The receptors here all came from a person between 18 and 65 years old who received the Ad26.COV2.S COVID-19 vaccine or a placebo. Each CDR3 is given with its conserved first and last residue. D genes are given only for firm matches. A row's size may be missing; if present it is once, few, many or a size class.

clone size	V gene	J gene	D gene	CDR3 protein	CDR3 DNA
NA	TRBV9	TRBJ1-6	TRBD1	CASSVDGTGRSPLHF	TGTGCCAGCAGCGTAGATGGGACAGGGCGATCACCCCTCCACTTT
NA	TRBV7-3	TRBJ1-1	NA	CASSSGPPEAFF	TGTGCCAGCAGCTCCGGCCCCCCTGAAGCTTTCTTT
NA	TRBV7-8	TRBJ1-5	NA	CASSINKDSNQPQHF	TGTGCCAGCAGCATCAACAAAGATAGCAATCAGCCCCAGCATTTT
NA	TRBV6-4	TRBJ1-5	NA	CASSYREGQPQHF	TGTGCCAGCAGTTACAGGGAAGGCCAGCCCCAGCATTTT
NA	TRBV3-1/TRBV3-2	TRBJ2-5	NA	CASSRYNEETQYF	TGTGCCAGCAGCCGATACAACGAAGAGACCCAGTACTTC
NA	TRBV7-9	TRBJ2-2	NA	CASSLSGDTGELFF	TGTGCCAGCAGCTTATCCGGGGACACCGGGGAGCTGTTTTTT
NA	TRBV2	TRBJ2-1	NA	CASSESDEQFF	TGTGCCAGCAGTGAATCCGATGAGCAGTTCTTC
NA	TRBV6-4	TRBJ2-1	TRBD2	CASSEGLVVGEQFF	TGTGCCAGCAGTGAGGGACTAGTGGTCGGTGAGCAGTTCTTC
NA	TRBV27	TRBJ2-1	NA	CASSPVADNNEQFF	TGTGCCAGCAGTCCGGTAGCGGACAACAATGAGCAGTTCTTC
NA	TRBV4-3	TRBJ1-6	NA	CASSSRSGSPLHF	TGCGCCAGCAGCTCAAGAAGTGGCTCACCCCTCCACTTT
NA	TRBV12-5	TRBJ2-7	TRBD1	CASGLNPTGVQYF	TGTGCTAGTGGTTTGAACCCAACAGGGGTGCAGTACTTC
few	TRBV28	TRBJ2-7	NA	CASSLDSYEQYF	TGTGCCAGCAGTTTGGACAGTTACGAGCAGTACTTC
NA	TRBV10-3	TRBJ2-1	TRBD2	CAISGASGRIYNEQFF	TGTGCCATCAGTGGGGCTAGCGGGAGGATCTACAATGAGCAGTTCTTC